This is a list of T cell receptor beta chains from one sample in a study of memory CD4+ T cells and cytomegalovirus serostatus. This table comes from immunoSEQ multiplex PCR, and its TCRdb copy is limited to in-frame clones, with some not included. The data hold tens of thousands of clones, with roughly 82% observed a single time. Specimen: memory CD4+ T cells from blood. The receptors originated from an adult in good health and CMV-seronegative. CDR3s include the opening cysteine and the closing phenylalanine or tryptophan. D genes are given only for firm matches. Some rows mark clone size as missing; the rest say once, few, many or name a class of expanded clone.

size: -
V: TRBV28
J: TRBJ1-4
length: 15
D: -
CDR3: CASSFSGLGDEKLFF

size: -
V: TRBV5-4
J: TRBJ2-6
length: 17
D: -
CDR3: CASSSRTVFSGANVLTF

size: -
V: TRBV7-2
J: TRBJ1-3
length: 14
D: -
CDR3: CASSQRQAADTIYF

size: -
V: TRBV7-5
J: TRBJ1-1
length: 12
D: -
CDR3: CASSLDGTEAFF

size: -
V: TRBV27
J: TRBJ1-4
length: 14
D: -
CDR3: CASSFSRANEKLFF

size: -
V: TRBV7-2
J: TRBJ1-5
length: 17
D: -
CDR3: CASSLGWAANSNQPQHF

size: -
V: TRBV15
J: TRBJ2-7
length: 15
D: TRBD1
CDR3: CATSRDKGATYEQYF

size: few
V: TRBV7-9
J: TRBJ2-7
length: 15
D: TRBD1
CDR3: CASSLAGTGRSEQYF

size: -
V: TRBV4-2
J: TRBJ1-1
length: 15
D: -
CDR3: CASSPSRGDRTEAFF

size: few
V: TRBV7-8
J: TRBJ2-3
length: 16
D: -
CDR3: CASSLAGGLRADTQYF

size: -
V: TRBV6-6
J: TRBJ1-5
length: 15
D: -
CDR3: CASSYSGGSNQPQHF

size: -
V: TRBV28
J: TRBJ2-3
length: 12
D: -
CDR3: CASSLTADTQYF

size: -
V: TRBV4-3
J: TRBJ1-1
length: 15
D: -
CDR3: CASSRAGLANTEAFF

size: once
V: TRBV4-3
J: TRBJ2-3
length: 17
D: -
CDR3: CASSQNVGGTSTDTQYF

size: once
V: TRBV9
J: TRBJ1-5
length: 14
D: -
CDR3: CASSFGVSNQPQHF

size: few
V: TRBV7-2
J: TRBJ2-7
length: 13
D: TRBD2
CDR3: CASSVTSGGEQYF

size: -
V: TRBV28
J: TRBJ1-2
length: 16
D: -
CDR3: CASRDNKEGPFSGYTF

size: -
V: TRBV4-2
J: TRBJ1-2
length: 14
D: TRBD1
CDR3: CASSRGQVSYGYTF

size: -
V: TRBV7-2
J: TRBJ2-1
length: 16
D: -
CDR3: CASSPRTGTRLNEQFF

size: -
V: TRBV30
J: TRBJ2-7
length: 11
D: -
CDR3: CAWESAYEQYF

size: -
V: TRBV5-6
J: TRBJ2-1
length: 15
D: TRBD2
CDR3: CASSEGASGGNEQFF

size: -
V: TRBV9
J: TRBJ2-7
length: 15
D: TRBD1
CDR3: CASSVGTGVGYEQYF

size: -
V: TRBV4-3
J: TRBJ2-3
length: 18
D: TRBD2
CDR3: CASSPNGLAGGRTDTQYF

size: -
V: TRBV19
J: TRBJ1-2
length: 16
D: -
CDR3: CASSTLPGTANYGYTF

size: few
V: TRBV2
J: TRBJ1-1
length: 13
D: TRBD1
CDR3: CASSKQGYTEAFF

size: -
V: TRBV18
J: TRBJ2-7
length: 14
D: TRBD1
CDR3: CASSFGTGSYEQYF

size: -
V: TRBV7-2
J: TRBJ1-3
length: 13
D: -
CDR3: CASSSSGGNTIYF

size: -
V: TRBV18
J: TRBJ2-1
length: 13
D: -
CDR3: CASSPLQHNEQFF

size: -
V: TRBV5-5
J: TRBJ1-5
length: 17
D: -
CDR3: CASSFYSRGGGNQPQHF

size: -
V: TRBV11-2
J: TRBJ1-1
length: 13
D: TRBD1
CDR3: CASSVSTGEKAFF

size: -
V: TRBV19
J: TRBJ2-3
length: 14
D: TRBD2
CDR3: CASIGRGSTDTQYF

size: -
V: TRBV28
J: TRBJ2-7
length: 13
D: -
CDR3: CASLAQSSYEQYF